The present TCR beta chain was sequenced within a study of cytomegalovirus exposure and HLA in healthy donors. Points from the study as a whole: There were under 200 TCR beta chains listed as cytomegalovirus-associated. Researchers reported that a few CMV-associated chains were confirmed in vitro as CMV antigen-specific. Looking again later, the authors saw that most CMV-associated TCR beta chains seemed HLA-restricted. TCR beta sequences reportedly predicted the HLA-A and HLA-B alleles of most subjects accurately.

From germline, CDR1 is SGHDT and CDR2 YYEEEE. CDR3 length: 15 amino acids. Trimming at V came to 2 bases and at J to 9 bases, leaving 3 bases not matched to a gene. Both 60 Vbeta primers and 13 Jbeta primers went into the PCR. Sequenced by immunoSEQ multiplex PCR; TCRdb stores in-frame clones only, minus some. The repertoire holds about 160,000 clones, with about 79% as singletons. Concerning this clone: Its target is unknown.

Sequenced sample: PBMCs. The chain couples TRBV5-6 to TRBJ2-1; 15 positions agree with TRBD2. The sequence was obtained from a man aged 45-65 years in good health and CMV-seropositive. CDR3 nucleotide sequence: TGTGCCAGCAGCTTACCGGGACTAGCGGGAGGTGAGCAGTTCTTC. Translated, it gives CASSLPGLAGGEQFF.